This T cell receptor (beta chain) originates from a study of blood T cell repertoires in COVID-19. Looked up from germline, CDR1 is WNHNN and CDR2 is SYGVQD (reference sequence). Trimming stripped 4 bases from V and 5 bases from J, with 6 bases between. This CDR3 spans 12 amino acids. In the authors' methods: Reference gene primers were amplified, and this amplification served to estimate nucleated cell counts. Clones were sequenced by immunoSEQ multiplex PCR, and TCRdb holds only the in-frame ones, with some missing. V and J calls and clone size are copied from that table; D and trimming were computed from the DNA. The sample lists tens of thousands of clones; approximately 90% were seen once.

This sequence was found in a human donor with active COVID-19. The donor label of this sample is uncertain. This chain connects TRBV10-1 to TRBJ2-1; D not resolved. Sequenced sample: peripheral blood. The CDR3 nucleotides are TGCGCCAGCAGTGGCAGAAACAATGAGCAGTTCTTC. Residues: CASSGRNNEQFF.